The rows below give T cell receptor beta chains drawn from one sample of a study of shared T cell receptors in the human thymus. TCRdb's copy holds only in-frame clones and misses some; the assay was immunoSEQ multiplex PCR. The table includes over 650,000 clones, approximately 87% detected once. These same records also appear under a second study, on human thymus T cells.

Sequencing input: thymocytes. These TCRs come from a boy younger than two with a congenital heart defect. CDR3s include the opening cysteine and the closing phenylalanine or tryptophan. The D gene is left open where the match is weak. Clone size, where shown, is once, few, many, or a class for clones that have expanded.

>once|TRBJ2-7|TRBD1|TRBV10-2
CASSERGQAYEQYF
TGCGCCAGCAGTGAGAGGGGGCAAGCCTACGAGCAGTACTTC
>-|TRBJ1-1|TRBD1|TRBV5-6
CASSAGTDMNTEAFF
TGTGCCAGCAGCGCCGGGACAGATATGAACACTGAAGCTTTCTTT
>-|TRBJ1-2|TRBD1|TRBV9
CASSVGQGNHGYTF
TGTGCCAGCAGCGTAGGACAGGGCAATCATGGCTACACCTTC
>-|TRBJ2-7|TRBD2|TRBV5-6
CASSHDGRGASYEQYF
TGTGCCAGCAGCCACGATGGGCGGGGGGCGTCCTACGAGCAGTACTTC
>once|TRBJ2-3|TRBD2|TRBV6-5
CASRVPGLVSDTQYF
TGTGCCAGCAGAGTCCCGGGACTAGTATCAGATACGCAGTATTTT
>-|TRBJ1-5|-|TRBV28
CASSLQDQPQHF
TGTGCCAGCAGTCTGCAGGATCAGCCCCAGCATTTT
>-|TRBJ2-7|TRBD2|TRBV7-2
CASSLALAGGTGFYEQYF
TGTGCCAGCAGCTTAGCGCTGGCGGGGGGCACCGGATTCTACGAGCAGTACTTC
>-|TRBJ2-7|-|TRBV5-6
CASSLFDSASGEQYF
TGTGCCAGCAGCTTGTTCGATTCGGCATCGGGGGAGCAGTACTTC
>-|TRBJ2-3|TRBD2|TRBV4-1
CASSQEGLAGGPVKTDTQYF
TGCGCCAGCAGCCAAGAGGGACTAGCGGGAGGGCCTGTGAAGACAGATACGCAGTATTTT
>-|TRBJ2-7|TRBD1|TRBV4-2
CASSQDGRVQGAYEQYF
TGTGCCAGCAGCCAAGATGGTCGGGTCCAGGGGGCGTACGAGCAGTACTTC
>-|TRBJ2-5|TRBD2|TRBV14
CASSRRTSGLQETQYF
TGTGCCAGCAGTCGTAGGACTAGCGGGTTACAAGAGACCCAGTACTTC
>-|TRBJ2-3|TRBD1|TRBV4-1
CASSQVPGQSEVHTDTQYF
TGCGCCAGCAGCCAGGTCCCGGGACAGTCTGAGGTCCACACAGATACGCAGTATTTT
>-|TRBJ1-6|TRBD1|TRBV14
CASSHPTGMKDSPLHF
TGTGCCAGCAGCCACCCGACAGGGATGAAGGATTCACCCCTCCACTTT
>-|TRBJ2-5|-|TRBV29-1
CSVRGSVIFQETQYF
TGCAGCGTCCGGGGGTCAGTAATATTCCAAGAGACCCAGTACTTC
>-|TRBJ2-1|TRBD1|TRBV28
CASSFPPGQTPYNEQFF
TGTGCCAGCAGTTTCCCGCCGGGACAGACACCTTACAATGAGCAGTTCTTC
>-|TRBJ1-3|TRBD1|TRBV11-2
CASSLEVGTGTISGNTIYF
TGTGCCAGCAGCTTAGAAGTAGGGACAGGGACTATCTCTGGAAACACCATATATTTT
>-|TRBJ2-7|-|TRBV21-1
CASRGAYYEQYF
TGTGCCAGCCGTGGGGCTTACTACGAGCAGTACTTC
>-|TRBJ2-1|-|TRBV5-6
CASSLDSSSYNEQFF
TGTGCCAGCAGCTTGGACAGTAGCTCCTACAATGAGCAGTTCTTC
>-|TRBJ2-7|TRBD2|TRBV5-3
CARRRTSGGEYEQYF
TGTGCCAGAAGGCGGACTAGCGGGGGAGAATACGAGCAGTACTTC
>-|TRBJ2-7|TRBD1|TRBV15
CATSREPGQGDEQYF
TGTGCCACCAGCAGAGAACCGGGACAGGGTGACGAGCAGTACTTC
>-|TRBJ2-7|TRBD2|TRBV28
CASTVGAGAYEQYF
TGTGCCAGCACAGTGGGCGCGGGGGCCTACGAGCAGTACTTC
>-|TRBJ2-7|TRBD1|TRBV14
CASSQERLPGQRVILTYEQYF
TGTGCCAGCAGCCAAGAAAGGCTACCGGGACAGCGAGTAATACTTACCTACGAGCAGTACTTC
>-|TRBJ2-2|-|TRBV5-5
CASSHLPKYRENTGELFF
TGTGCCAGCAGCCACTTACCTAAATACAGGGAAAACACCGGGGAGCTGTTTTTT
>-|TRBJ1-4|-|TRBV18
CASSPGGDGEKLFF
TGTGCCAGCTCACCAGGAGGGGATGGTGAAAAACTGTTTTTT
>-|TRBJ1-4|TRBD1|TRBV28
CASSTGATNEKLFF
TGTGCCAGCAGTACAGGGGCAACTAATGAAAAACTGTTTTTT
>-|TRBJ2-6|TRBD1|TRBV25-1
CASSDRDRFSGANVLTF
TGTGCCAGCAGTGACCGGGACAGGTTCTCTGGGGCCAACGTCCTGACTTTC
>-|TRBJ2-7|-|TRBV27
CASSRSLKTGPAPYEQYF
TGTGCCAGCAGTCGATCCCTAAAGACAGGCCCAGCTCCCTACGAGCAGTACTTC
>few|TRBJ2-7|TRBD2|TRBV14
CASSPRREGRHEQYF
TGTGCCAGCAGCCCTCGGCGGGAGGGTCGACACGAGCAGTACTTC
>-|TRBJ2-7|-|TRBV12-5
CASGPDYASYEQYF
TGTGCTAGTGGCCCCGACTACGCATCCTACGAGCAGTACTTC
>-|TRBJ2-7|-|TRBV28
CASSLLSGGPSYEQYF
TGTGCCAGCAGTTTATTATCCGGGGGGCCTTCCTACGAGCAGTACTTC
>-|TRBJ2-5|-|TRBV2
CASSRPGTCTGTQYF
TGTGCCAGCAGTCGTCCCGGGACTTGCACGGGGACCCAGTACTTC
>-|TRBJ1-4|TRBD1|TRBV11-3
CASSSSRGLREKLFF
TGTGCCAGCAGCTCATCTAGGGGGCTCCGGGAAAAACTGTTTTTT
>-|TRBJ1-4|-|TRBV7-2
CASSHLGGVREKLFF
TGTGCCAGCAGCCATCTGGGGGGGGTTAGGGAAAAACTGTTTTTT
>-|TRBJ2-1|-|TRBV4-2
CASSQGGYNEQFF
TGTGCCAGCAGCCAAGGAGGGTACAATGAGCAGTTCTTC
>-|TRBJ2-3|-|TRBV4-3
CASSQGGMGDTQYF
TGCGCCAGCAGCCAAGGAGGGATGGGAGATACGCAGTATTTT
>-|TRBJ1-2|TRBD1|TRBV7-9
CASSSSDRVRYGYTF
TGTGCCAGCAGCTCTTCCGACAGGGTCCGATATGGCTACACCTTC
>-|TRBJ2-7|TRBD1|TRBV4-2
CASSPGTGRPPYEQYF
TGTGCCAGCAGCCCTGGGACAGGGCGTCCCCCTTACGAGCAGTACTTC
>-|TRBJ1-2|-|TRBV5-4
CASSSDSDYGYTF
TGTGCCAGCAGCTCAGACAGTGACTATGGCTACACCTTC
>-|TRBJ2-7|-|TRBV7-2
CASTGMEGTEQYF
TGTGCCAGCACGGGGATGGAGGGGACGGAGCAGTACTTC
>-|TRBJ2-1|TRBD1|TRBV14
CASSRRDRETYNEQFF
TGTGCCAGCAGCCGGCGAGACAGGGAAACCTACAATGAGCAGTTCTTC
>-|TRBJ1-5|-|TRBV10-3
CATGGLDQPQHF
TGTGCCACCGGGGGTCTCGATCAGCCCCAGCATTTT
>-|TRBJ2-3|-|TRBV4-3
CASSQAADTQYF
TGCGCCAGCAGCCAAGCAGCAGATACGCAGTATTTT
>once|TRBJ2-1|TRBD1|TRBV18
CASSQGLGTDYNEQFF
TGTGCCAGCTCACAGGGCCTGGGGACAGATTACAATGAGCAGTTCTTC
>-|TRBJ2-3|-|TRBV5-4
CASSLWRGGPSTDTQYF
TGTGCCAGCAGCTTGTGGAGGGGGGGCCCTAGCACAGATACGCAGTATTTT
>-|TRBJ1-2|TRBD1|TRBV30
CAWSVSGTGGHYGYTF
TGTGCCTGGAGTGTATCCGGGACAGGGGGCCACTATGGCTACACCTTC
>-|TRBJ1-1|TRBD1|TRBV5-6
CASSSQGDVFDTEAFF
TGTGCCAGCAGCTCACAGGGGGATGTTTTTGACACTGAAGCTTTCTTT
>-|TRBJ2-7|-|TRBV25-1
CASSAQGHEQYF
TGTGCCAGCAGTGCACAGGGACACGAGCAGTACTTC